This T cell receptor beta chain was recovered during a study of blood T cell repertoires in COVID-19. The wider study: Samples taken during acute and convalescent COVID-19 were collected in the United States, Italy and Spain. Sources were T cells, B-cell-depleted T cells, or PBMCs; the material itself was cDNA or gDNA.

The CDR3 loop spans 14 amino acids. The germline CDR1 and CDR2 sequences are ENHRY and SYGVKD. Trimming cost V 4 bases and J 8 bases, with 15 bases left between them. Authors' data handling: Estimates of nucleated cell counts were drawn from the amplification of reference gene primers. The repertoire was sequenced with immunoSEQ multiplex PCR; TCRdb's copy has only in-frame clones and lacks some. For V, J and clone size, that table is used; D and trimming come from the DNA. Of about 110,000 clones in the sample, just over 70% were seen once. Sequenced material: peripheral blood. The chain combines TRBV10-3 with TRBJ2-4, with a tentative D call TRBD2 (6 bases). This receptor was obtained from a woman between 35 and 50 years old with acute or convalescent COVID-19. DNA of the CDR3: TGTGCCATCAGTGGGCCGCCAAGGGAGGACATTCAGTACTTC. As protein: CAISGPPREDIQYF.